What follows is one T cell receptor beta chain and its context. The junction departs from germline at one end; a sequencing error may be responsible. The record originates from a study of control samples from healthy donors and cancer patients. TCRdb's copy holds only in-frame clones and misses some; the assay was immunoSEQ multiplex PCR. The repertoire holds 95,000 to 130,000 clones, with over 75% as singletons. The CDR3 sequence is 15 residues long. Germline CDR1 MNHEY, CDR2 SMNVEV (reference sequence). This receptor was identified in a woman aged 45-60 years with colorectal cancer. The rearrangement links TRBV27 to TRBJ1-6; 8 nucleotides match TRBD1. The source material was PBMCs. Here the CDR3 DNA reads TGTGCCAGCAACCCGACAGGGGCTCTCAATTCACCCTTCCACTTT. Its protein product is CASNPTGALNSPFHF.